The 12 T cell receptor beta chains reported below all come from one sample, sequenced in a study of blood T cell repertoires in COVID-19. The protocol was immunoSEQ multiplex PCR, while the TCRdb copy is restricted to in-frame clones and leaves out a portion. The data contain around 700,000 clones, 85% to 90% of them singletons. Sequencing was performed on peripheral blood. The receptor source for this set is a woman aged 18-29 years with acute or convalescent COVID-19.

J is TRBJ1-3 and V is TRBV4-2; D gene uncertain. The germline V gene has CDR1 LGHNA and CDR2 YNFKEQ. The V and J ends lost 3 bases and 0 bases respectively, with 15 bases between them. The CDR3 has 17 residues. In DNA form, the CDR3 reads TGTGCCAGCAGCCAGACACCTCGACCCAGCTCTGGAAACACCATATATTTT. Amino acid sequence: CASSQTPRPSSGNTIYF.

The rearrangement uses TRBV5-1 and TRBJ2-7; D possibly corresponds to TRBD1 (6 bases). V was clipped by 3 bases and J by 4 bases, with 14 bases between them. The V gene's germline CDR1 is SGHRS and CDR2 YFSETQ. This CDR3 spans 14 amino acids. CDR3 coding DNA: TGCGCCAGCAGCTCGGACAGCCGGGTGTACGAGCAGTACTTC. Protein product: CASSSDSRVYEQYF. The full variable domain, in which reference TRBV5-1 and TRBJ2-7 provide the parts outside the CDR3, is KAGVTQTPRYLIKTRGQQVTLSCSPISGHRSVSWYQQTPGQGLQFLFEYFSETQRNKGNFPGRFSGRQFSNSRSEMNVSTLELGDSALYLCASSSDSRVYEQYFGPGTRLTVT.

This clone appeared a single time. This rearrangement joins TRBV7-9 to TRBJ2-1, with TRBD2 matching over 15 bases. V dropped 5 bases and J dropped 7; count of bases not matched to a gene: 15. Germline V gene data show CDR1 as SEHNR and CDR2 as FQNEAQ (reference sequence). The CDR3 is made up of 19 amino acids. The CDR3 DNA follows: TGTGCCAGCAGCATATTACCTTGGACTAGCGGGGGGGATAGGAATGAGCAGTTCTTC. This codes for CASSILPWTSGGDRNEQFF. The full variable domain, rest sourced from reference TRBV7-9 and TRBJ2-1, is DTGVSQNPRHKITKRGQNVTFRCDPISEHNRLYWYRQTLGQGPEFLTYFQNEAQLEKSRLLSDRFSAERPKGSFSTLEIQRTEQGDSAMYLCASSILPWTSGGDRNEQFFGPGTRLTVL.

This rearrangement joins TRBV4-1 to TRBJ2-6; TRBD1 aligns across 12 bases. V trimming: 3 bases; J trimming: 1 base; junction bases outside the gene matches: 4. Germline-derived CDR1 and CDR2 are MGHRA and YSYEKL. The CDR3 runs 18 residues. Here the CDR3 DNA reads TGCGCCAGCAGCCAGCGGGACAGGGGGCAATCTGGGGCCAACGTCCTGACTTTC. Protein product: CASSQRDRGQSGANVLTF.

The rearrangement joins TRBV18 to TRBJ2-1; the match to TRBD2 covers 7 bases. V dropped 5 bases and J dropped 2; count of bases not matched to a gene: 3. Germline CDR1 is KGHSH and CDR2 is LQKENI. The CDR3 runs 14 residues. DNA for the CDR3: TGTGCCAGCTCAGTGGGGGGGACCTACAATGAGCAGTTCTTC. Its protein is CASSVGGTYNEQFF.

The rearrangement joins TRBV3-1 (or the pseudogene TRBV3-2) to TRBJ1-6; possibly TRBD1 for D (5 bases). The CDR3 spans 14 residues. Trimming left V 4 bases short and J 5 bases short, with 9 bases between. Germline CDR1 reads LGHDT; CDR2 reads YNNKEL (reference sequence). In DNA, the CDR3 is TGTGCCAGCAGCCCGGGCAGGGATAATTCACCCCTCCACTTT. It encodes CASSPGRDNSPLHF.

The chain joins TRBV6-4 to TRBJ1-5; D is unresolved. This CDR3 region has 13 residues. CDR1 is MRHNA, CDR2 SNTAGT, per germline. V was pared by 5 bases and J by 0 bases, with 5 bases between. The DNA of the CDR3 is TGTGCCAGCAGTCAGAATAGCAATCAGCCCCAGCATTTT. As protein: CASSQNSNQPQHF.

The J gene is TRBJ2-7, the V gene TRBV7-2; the D gene is possibly TRBD1 (5 bases). Germline V lookup: CDR1 SGHTA, CDR2 FQGNSA. V was shortened by 4 bases and J by 0 bases, with 13 bases between the two germline ends. The CDR3 has 15 amino acids. The CDR3 nucleotides are TGTGCCAGCAGCTCCATCTTTGGGGCCTCCTACGAGCAGTACTTC. Its translation: CASSSIFGASYEQYF.

The chain has TRBV7-6 and TRBJ2-2, with 8 bases lining up with TRBD1. From germline, CDR1 is SGHVS and CDR2 FNYEAQ. V lost 5 bases and J lost 3; bases outside the gene matches: 5. The CDR3 consists of 15 residues. As DNA, the CDR3 is TGTGCCAGCAGCACCGGACAGGGTCACACCGGGGAGCTGTTTTTT. Protein sequence: CASSTGQGHTGELFF.

The rearrangement links TRBV7-3 to TRBJ2-1, with TRBD1 matching over 8 bases. Unmatched junction bases numbered 10, after V lost 5 bases and J lost 4 bases. The CDR3 is made up of 16 amino acids. CDR1 is SGHTA and CDR2 is FQGTGA in the germline V gene. CDR3 DNA: TGTGCCAGCAGCGATACCGGGACAGGAGGGTACAATGAGCAGTTCTTC. Translating gives CASSDTGTGGYNEQFF.

The gene calls are TRBV3-1 (or the pseudogene TRBV3-2) and TRBJ1-2, with a weak D call TRBD1 (5 bases). The ends were cut back, 7 bases at V and 4 bases at J, with 16 bases in the middle. The CDR3 is 14 amino acids. Germline V lookup: CDR1 LGHDT, CDR2 YNNKEL (reference sequence). Here the CDR3 reads CASTGTSLIYGYTF. DNA for the CDR3: TGTGCCAGCACCGGGACTTCCTTGATCTATGGCTACACCTTC.

This clone appeared a few times. The rearrangement links TRBV7-2 to TRBJ2-1; the match to TRBD1 covers 9 bases. CDR1 is SGHTA, CDR2 FQGNSA, per germline. This CDR3 comprises 14 residues. The trim removed 2 bases at V and 6 bases at J, leaving 2 bases unmatched. The CDR3 spells CASSLMGQGNEQFF. DNA of the CDR3: TGTGCCAGCAGCTTAATGGGACAGGGCAATGAGCAGTTCTTC.